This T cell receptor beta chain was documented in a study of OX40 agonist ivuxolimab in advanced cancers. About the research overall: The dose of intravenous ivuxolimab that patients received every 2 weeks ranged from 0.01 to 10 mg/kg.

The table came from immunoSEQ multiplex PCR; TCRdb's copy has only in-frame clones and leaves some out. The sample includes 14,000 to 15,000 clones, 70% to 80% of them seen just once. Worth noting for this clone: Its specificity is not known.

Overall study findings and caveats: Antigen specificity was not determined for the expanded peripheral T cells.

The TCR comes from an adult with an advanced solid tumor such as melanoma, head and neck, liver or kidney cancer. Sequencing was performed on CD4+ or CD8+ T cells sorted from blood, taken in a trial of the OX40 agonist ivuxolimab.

Here the CDR3 reads CAWSRKPFGNQPQHF. As DNA, the CDR3 is TGTGCCTGGAGTCGAAAACCTTTTGGCAATCAGCCCCAGCATTTT. The chain recombines TRBV30 with TRBJ1-5; D not certain. The ends were cut back, 2 bases at V and 2 bases at J, with 13 bases in the middle. Germline loops: CDR1 GTSNPN, CDR2 SVGIG (reference sequence). The CDR3 consists of 15 residues.